Listed here are 14 T cell receptor beta chains from one sample, sequenced in a study of intratumoral heterogeneity in liver cancer. Produced via immunoSEQ multiplex PCR; TCRdb's table is partial and in-frame only. Altogether approximately 6,600 clones are present, 55% being singletons, with the ten largest covering around 14%. Multiple geographically separated regions of the hepatocellular carcinoma nodule were sampled separately. Source: tumor tissue, taken before any cancer treatment. The receptors derive from a man aged 70-80 years with hepatocellular carcinoma.

The chain joins TRBV27 to TRBJ1-1; D is undetermined. Per the germline V gene, CDR1 is MNHEY and CDR2 is SMNVEV (reference sequence). V lost 6 bases to trimming and J lost 1 base, with 15 bases between them. This CDR3 is 15 amino acids long. As DNA, the CDR3 is TGTGCCAGCAGAAACTTGGAGAGTAGGAACACTGAAGCTTTCTTT. As protein: CASRNLESRNTEAFF.

V gene TRBV10-2 combines with J gene TRBJ1-2, with D possibly matching TRBD1 (5 bases). V was pared by 6 bases and J by 2 bases, with 7 bases between. This CDR3 is built from 12 residues. Germline V CDR1 and CDR2: WSHSY, SAAADI. The CDR3 sequence is CASSEGNYGYTF. The DNA of the CDR3 is TGCGCCAGCAGCGAGGGGAACTATGGCTACACCTTC.

The table lists this clone with a few counts. This chain links TRBV27 with TRBJ1-4, with a possible D match to TRBD1 (6 bases). Germline-derived CDR1 and CDR2 are MNHEY and SMNVEV (reference sequence). Trimming removed 0 bases at V and 7 bases at J, with 12 bases between. The CDR3 is made up of 15 amino acids. This chain's CDR3 is CASSLSWGAVEKLFF. CDR3 sequence (DNA): TGTGCCAGCAGTTTATCATGGGGGGCTGTTGAAAAACTGTTTTTT.

This clone is classed as medium-sized (0.01 to 0.1%). The chain links TRBV5-1 to TRBJ2-2, with a possible D match to TRBD2 (5 bases). Trimming removed 4 bases at V and 8 bases at J, with 15 bases between. The germline CDR1 and CDR2 sequences are SGHRS and YFSETQ. The length of the CDR3 is 14 residues. The CDR3 DNA reads TGCGCCAGCAGCAGGACTCGTTCTTGGGGGGAGCTGTTTTTT. It codes for CASSRTRSWGELFF.

This clone was seen more than once but under ten times. This chain links TRBV7-9 with TRBJ2-7; no reliable D call. V gave up 5 bases and J gave up 3 bases, with 11 bases separating them. Germline values: CDR1 SEHNR, CDR2 FQNEAQ (reference sequence). The CDR3 runs 13 residues. The CDR3 here is CASSADGLYEQYV. The CDR3 DNA reads as TGTGCCAGCAGCGCGGACGGCCTCTACGAGCAGTACGTC.

The chain recombines TRBV12-3 or TRBV12-4 with TRBJ2-5, with D possibly being TRBD1 or TRBD2 (5 bases each). The CDR3 is 13 residues long. V shed 1 base and J shed 5 bases, with 8 bases lying between them. The DNA for the CDR3 is TGTGCCAGCAGTTTAGTCAGGGAGGAGACCCAGTACTTC. This codes for CASSLVREETQYF.

The chain is built from TRBV6-5 and TRBJ1-1, with unresolved D. The CDR3 runs 12 residues. The germline gives CDR1 MNHEY, CDR2 SVGAGI. V was shortened by 5 bases and J by 3 bases, with 7 bases between the two germline ends. Written as DNA, the CDR3 is TGTGCCAGCAGTAGGATTTACACTGAAGCTTTCTTT. Translating gives CASSRIYTEAFF.

This clone has more than one count but fewer than ten. CDR3 region: CASSPGLAETQYF. For the CDR3, the DNA is TGTGCCAGCAGCCCAGGACTAGCGGAGACCCAGTACTTC. The rearrangement joins TRBV7-3 to TRBJ2-5; 9 bases agree with TRBD2. Unmatched junction bases numbered 3, after V lost 5 bases and J lost 5 bases. Germline lookup yields CDR1 SGHTA and CDR2 FQGTGA. The length of the CDR3 is 13 residues.

The rearrangement links TRBV5-1 to TRBJ1-6, with TRBD1 identical over 9 bases. The CDR3 totals 15 residues. Germline V gene sequence: CDR1 SGHRS, CDR2 YFSETQ. Losses at the gene ends were 0 bases for V and 10 bases for J; bases not matched to a gene: 5. The CDR3 nucleotides read TGCGCCAGCAGCTTGGGGACAGGGGAGCAGTCACCCCTCCACTTT. It specifies CASSLGTGEQSPLHF.

The chain has TRBV6-5 and TRBJ2-2, with D possibly matching TRBD1 (6 bases). V was pared by 6 bases and J by 0 bases, with 8 bases between. The length of the CDR3 is 14 residues. Germline V CDR1 and CDR2: MNHEY, SVGAGI. CDR3 bases: TGTGCCAGCAGACAGGGATCGAACACCGGGGAGCTGTTTTTT. This codes for CASRQGSNTGELFF.

The chain couples TRBV2 to TRBJ1-5; D is uncertain. Germline lookup yields CDR1 SNHLY and CDR2 FYNNEI. The CDR3 has 12 residues. Trimming pared 6 bases from V and 6 bases from J, leaving 9 bases between. In DNA, the CDR3 is TGTGCCAGCAGGGCATTATCTCAGCCCCAGCATTTT. This translates into CASRALSQPQHF.

The gene calls are TRBV25-1 and TRBJ1-4, with no clear D. The length of the CDR3 is 14 residues. V was cut by 8 bases and J by 0 bases, with 10 bases left in between. The germline V gene encodes CDR1 MGHDK and CDR2 SYGVNS. CDR3 DNA: TGTGCCAGCGGTACCTCCACAACTAATGAAAAACTGTTTTTT. This codes for CASGTSTTNEKLFF.

This chain joins TRBV19 and TRBJ2-5, with a weak D call TRBD2 (6 bases). The CDR3 extends over 15 amino acids. Germline V lookup: CDR1 LNHDA, CDR2 SQIVND (reference sequence). With 0 bases removed from V and 5 bases from J, the gap between germline ends came to 13 bases. CDR3 in amino acids: CASSIDRQRAETQYF. Written as DNA, the CDR3 is TGTGCCAGTAGTATAGATAGGCAGCGGGCGGAGACCCAGTACTTC.

This clone was counted between two and nine times. The chain combines TRBV5-4 with TRBJ2-1; D uncertain. V lost 4 bases to trimming and J lost 6 bases, with 11 bases between them. Germline V gene data show CDR1 as SGHNT and CDR2 as YYREEE (reference sequence). The CDR3 has 13 residues. CDR3 in amino acids: CASSTDQLNEQFF. CDR3 bases: TGTGCCAGCAGCACCGACCAGCTCAATGAGCAGTTCTTC. Together with reference TRBV5-4 and TRBJ2-1, the CDR3 gives the full variable domain: ETGVTQSPTHLIKTRGQQVTLRCSSQSGHNTVSWYQQALGQGPQFIFQYYREEENGRGNFPPRFSGLQFPNYSSELNVNALELDDSALYLCASSTDQLNEQFFGPGTRLTVL.